This TCR beta chain is from a study of tumor-infiltrating lymphocytes in primary liver carcinoma. Study observations and caveats: Tumor region pairs outstripped tumor-adjacent and tumor-blood pairs in overlap. Tumor samples exhibited a significantly greater top-250-clone fraction than blood samples (p = 0.039).

Germline DNA was also extracted, with blood RNA taken from unsorted whole blood. Making TCR beta cDNA involved approximately 0.5 ug total RNA and a constant-region primer. ARM-PCR was slightly modified, and three nested multiplex PCR rounds with it gave rise to the TCR beta libraries. The study ran its first two PCR rounds for around 10 cycles each, using TRBV1-TRBV30 forward primers and a C-beta reverse primer. TCRdb itself ran the multiplex PCR reads through MiXCR, one entry per CDR3 protein. The sample includes about 200,000 distinct CDR3 sequences, approximately 64% of them seen just once. For this clonotype: Antigen specificity is unknown.

The CDR3 covers 15 residues. Per the germline V gene, CDR1 is WSHSY and CDR2 is SAAADI. V shed 8 bases and J 6 bases; nucleotides not matched to a gene: 14. The chain joins TRBV10-2 to TRBJ2-3, with TRBD2 identical over 7 bases. Sequencing was performed on peripheral blood. The TCR sequence derives from a woman aged 60-75 years with primary liver carcinoma and hepatitis B virus infection. CDR3: CASRSRVGGQDTQYF. The CDR3 DNA reads TGCGCCAGCCGGTCCCGAGTGGGAGGGCAGGATACGCAGTATTTT.